This T cell receptor beta chain was recorded in a study of blood T cell repertoires in COVID-19. This table comes from immunoSEQ multiplex PCR, and its TCRdb copy is limited to in-frame clones, with some not included. There are 200,000 to 250,000 clones in the sample; about four fifths occur only once, and 3% to 4% lies in the top ten. Germline values: CDR1 LGHNA, CDR2 YSLEER. V dropped 0 bases and J dropped 1 base, with 7 bases sitting between them. CDR3 length: 14 amino acids. V and J are TRBV4-3 and TRBJ2-7; D is uncertain. The source is a woman between 18 and 29 years old with acute or convalescent COVID-19. Sequencing was done on a sample of peripheral blood. Here the CDR3 DNA reads TGCGCCAGCAGCCAAGATCCAGGATCCTACGAGCAGTACTTC. The encoded protein is CASSQDPGSYEQYF.